Following are 11 T cell receptor beta chains from one sample sequenced in a study of blood T cell repertoires in COVID-19. Repertoires were generated with immunoSEQ multiplex PCR, while TCRdb's copy carries only in-frame clones and drops some. The table records 400,000 to 500,000 clones, around 87% of them present only once. Sequenced sample: PBMCs or T cells enriched from blood (not recorded which). The receptors originated from a woman in her thirties or forties who had recovered from COVID-19.

A remark on this clone: The sample has other DNA sequences that encode this CDR3 too. V gene TRBV7-2 combines with J gene TRBJ1-3; the match to TRBD1 covers 7 bases. In germline, CDR1 is SGHTA, CDR2 FQGNSA. The CDR3 runs to 14 residues. V lost 6 bases and J lost 0; bases outside the gene matches: 2. CDR3 coding DNA: TGTGCCAGCAGACGGACAGGCTCTGGAAACACCATATATTTT. Residues: CASRRTGSGNTIYF.

The rearrangement uses TRBV3-1 (or the pseudogene TRBV3-2) and TRBJ2-3; TRBD1 aligns across 8 bases. There are 18 residues in the CDR3. The germline CDR1 and CDR2 sequences are LGHDT and YNNKEL (reference sequence). The J segment lost 3 bases and the V segment lost 4 bases, leaving 15 bases of the junction unmatched. The CDR3 DNA sequence: TGTGCCAGCAGCCGCCGACCCCAGGGGGCTCTTGGGACAGATACGCAGTATTTT. This translates into CASSRRPQGALGTDTQYF.

This rearrangement joins TRBV10-2 to TRBJ2-2; TRBD2 matches 7 bases. The CDR3 totals 14 residues. V lost 5 bases, J lost 8 bases, and 8 bases stayed unmatched. Germline CDR1 is WSHSY and CDR2 is SAAADI. The CDR3 is CASSFTGGSGELFF. CDR3 sequence (DNA): TGCGCCAGCAGTTTCACGGGAGGTTCGGGGGAGCTGTTTTTT.

This sequence joins TRBV2 and TRBJ2-5, with D possibly matching TRBD1 (6 bases). Germline V gene lookup returns CDR1 SNHLY and CDR2 FYNNEI. The CDR3 is made up of 14 amino acids. V was pared by 4 bases and J by 0 bases, with 9 bases between. The CDR3 DNA reads as TGTGCCAGCAGTGTCGACAGGTACCAAGAGACCCAGTACTTC. Its protein is CASSVDRYQETQYF.

The chain employs TRBV6-6 and TRBJ2-3, with 12 bases that match TRBD2. Germline CDR1 and CDR2: MNHNY and SVGAGI (reference sequence). V lost 8 bases to trimming and J lost 8 bases; unmatched junction nucleotides: 8. This CDR3 is built from 14 residues. The DNA for the CDR3 is TGTGCCAGCTCCCTTCGGACTAGCGGGACTACGCAGTATTTT. As protein: CASSLRTSGTTQYF.

The chain is built from TRBV12-3 or TRBV12-4 and TRBJ1-1, with D possibly matching TRBD1 (5 bases). V dropped 5 bases and J dropped 7 bases, with 11 bases sitting between them. This CDR3 spans 12 amino acids. CDR3 bases: TGTGCCAGCAGTAGAGACAGATTTGAAGCTTTCTTT. This sequence encodes CASSRDRFEAFF.

This rearrangement joins TRBV21-1 to TRBJ2-7; no check of the table's D call, TRBD1, against the DNA was made. TRBV21-1 is flagged as a pseudogene. This CDR3 contains 13 residues. The CDR3 is CATNGADTYEQYF. In DNA form, the CDR3 reads TGTGCCACCAATGGGGCAGATACCTACGAGCAGTACTTC.

This chain connects TRBV30 to TRBJ2-3; 8 positions agree with TRBD2. The CDR3 runs to 12 residues. The germline V gene encodes CDR1 GTSNPN and CDR2 SVGIG (reference sequence). V lost 1 base to trimming and J lost 6 bases; unmatched junction nucleotides: 0. In DNA form, the CDR3 reads TGTGCCTGGAGTGGGACTAGCGATACGCAGTATTTT. The encoded protein is CAWSGTSDTQYF.

This chain connects TRBV18 to TRBJ1-1; weak D call: TRBD1 (6 bases). The germline V gene encodes CDR1 KGHSH and CDR2 LQKENI. The V and J ends lost 6 bases and 4 bases respectively, with 12 bases between them. The CDR3 covers 13 residues. CDR3 sequence: CASSRQETTEAFF. The CDR3 nucleotides read TGTGCCAGCTCGCGACAGGAAACCACTGAAGCTTTCTTT.

This clone was recorded once. CDR3 in amino acids: CASSPRSGRNTEAFF. The CDR3 DNA reads TGTGCCAGCTCACCGAGAAGCGGGAGGAACACTGAAGCTTTCTTT. The chain links TRBV18 to TRBJ1-1, with D uncertain. The ends were cut back, 3 bases at V and 1 base at J, with 12 bases in the middle. The CDR3 covers 15 residues. Germline CDR1 KGHSH, CDR2 LQKENI.

A single count supports this clone. The chain recombines TRBV5-1 with TRBJ2-1; D is perhaps TRBD1 (5 bases). Per germline, CDR1 SGHRS and CDR2 YFSETQ. The V end lost 8 bases, the J end lost 1 base, and 16 bases lay between the germline ends. CDR3 length: 15 amino acids. The DNA of the CDR3 is TGCGCCAGTTCCGACAGCGAGCCTTCCTACAATGAGCAGTTCTTC. Its translation is CASSDSEPSYNEQFF.